The next 9 T cell receptor beta chains were all read from a single sample in a study of blood T cell repertoires in COVID-19. Sequencing used immunoSEQ multiplex PCR; TCRdb keeps in-frame clones, though not all of them. The table shows roughly 170,000 clones, with around four fifths occurring only once. Sequenced input: peripheral blood. These receptors were taken from a man in his forties who had recovered from COVID-19.

This chain joins TRBV6-5 and TRBJ2-7, with D possibly being TRBD1 (6 bases). CDR3 length equals 13 residues. Between the trimmed V and J ends, which lost 7 bases and 0 bases, there was a span of 10 bases. Germline V gene lookup returns CDR1 MNHEY and CDR2 SVGAGI. The CDR3, as DNA: TGTGCCAGCAAAGTGGGGGCCTCCTACGAGCAGTACTTC. It is translated as CASKVGASYEQYF.

The chain links TRBV6-5 to TRBJ2-1; 10 positions agree with TRBD2. J was trimmed by 4 bases and V by 6 bases; bases with no gene match: 9. The CDR3 totals 16 residues. Germline loops: CDR1 MNHEY, CDR2 SVGAGI. CDR3 protein: CASSYGRTSGYNEQFF. CDR3 DNA sequence: TGTGCCAGCAGCTACGGGAGGACTAGCGGTTACAATGAGCAGTTCTTC.

The rearrangement links TRBV9 to TRBJ2-7; D is perhaps TRBD1 (5 bases). With 4 bases removed from V and 2 bases from J, the gap between germline ends came to 13 bases. Germline V gene lookup returns CDR1 SGDLS and CDR2 YYNGEE. This CDR3 spans 14 amino acids. Written as DNA, the CDR3 is TGTGCCAGCAGCTCCAGGGCGTACCCCTACGAGCAGTACTTC. Translation: CASSSRAYPYEQYF.

This CDR3 reads CASSPGQGSNQPQHF. CDR3 DNA: TGCGCCAGCAGCCCGGGACAGGGGAGCAATCAGCCCCAGCATTTT. The gene calls are TRBV4-3 and TRBJ1-5; the match to TRBD1 covers 10 bases. CDR1 and CDR2 (germline): LGHNA, YSLEER. The CDR3 runs to 15 residues. The junction had 1 base not matched to a gene; V was cut back by 4 bases and J by 1 base.

This chain joins TRBV19 and TRBJ2-5, with 11 bases that match TRBD2. Germline V CDR1 and CDR2: LNHDA, SQIVND (reference sequence). After removal of 6 bases from V and 0 bases from J, the junction contained 9 bases not matched to a gene. This CDR3 is built from 17 residues. The CDR3 nucleotides are TGTGCCAGTAGCCCTAGCCCTAGCGGGGGGTACCAAGAGACCCAGTACTTC. It specifies CASSPSPSGGYQETQYF.

This chain links TRBV13 with TRBJ2-3, with TRBD2 identical over 12 bases. CDR1 is PRHDT and CDR2 is FYEKMQ in the germline V gene (reference sequence). This CDR3 comprises 19 residues. V shed 4 bases, J shed 3 bases, and the junction held 14 bases outside the gene matches. In DNA form, the CDR3 reads TGTGCCAGCAGCTGGAGACCAGCAGAGACTAGCGGGGGAACAGATACGCAGTATTTT. Its translation: CASSWRPAETSGGTDTQYF. Based on the CDR3 plus reference TRBV13 and TRBJ2-3, the full variable domain is AAGVIQSPRHLIKEKRETATLKCYPIPRHDTVYWYQQGPGQDPQFLISFYEKMQSDKGSIPDRFSAQQFSDYHSELNMSSLELGDSALYFCASSWRPAETSGGTDTQYFGPGTRLTVL.

The chain uses TRBV9 and TRBJ2-3; 9 nucleotides match TRBD2. Germline values: CDR1 SGDLS, CDR2 YYNGEE. This CDR3 region has 15 residues. Trimming at V came to 0 bases and at J to 5 bases, leaving 4 bases not matched to a gene. CDR3 residues: CASSVGSGGLDTQYF. The CDR3 nucleotides read TGTGCCAGCAGCGTAGGAAGCGGGGGGCTAGATACGCAGTATTTT.

The chain is built from TRBV5-5 and TRBJ2-7; the D gene is possibly TRBD1 (5 bases). The CDR3 is 13 residues long. From germline, CDR1 is SGHKS and CDR2 YYEKEE (reference sequence). Trimming shortened V by 0 bases and J by 2 bases, and 6 bases separated the two germline ends. CDR3 protein: CASSLAGPYEQYF. The CDR3 region has the DNA TGTGCCAGCAGCTTGGCAGGGCCCTACGAGCAGTACTTC.

V and J are TRBV4-3 and TRBJ2-7; 7 nucleotides align to TRBD2. The CDR3 runs to 18 residues. The V gene end was trimmed by 3 bases and the J gene end by 0 bases; junction bases not matched to a gene: 14. Germline V gene sequence: CDR1 LGHNA, CDR2 YSLEER. The CDR3 sequence is CASSHQPSGNRGSYEQYF. The CDR3 DNA is TGCGCCAGCAGCCACCAACCGAGCGGGAACCGCGGCTCCTACGAGCAGTACTTC.